This TCR beta chain was obtained from a study of shared clonotypes between healthy human individuals. Across the study: The plates for each donor numbered three CD4 naive, three CD4 memory, two CD8 naive and one CD8 memory.

This clone has more than one count but fewer than ten. Libraries were prepared by immunoSEQ multiplex PCR; TCRdb keeps only in-frame clonotypes and omits some of them. The repertoire has under 750,000 clones, over 55% of them found once; the top ten carry about 1.7%. There are 18 residues in the CDR3. Germline CDR1 is MDHEN and CDR2 is SYDVKM. Trimming took 6 bases from V and 0 from J; bases not matched to a gene: 7. This sequence joins TRBV28 and TRBJ2-1, with 14 positions matching TRBD2. This sequence was found in a woman in her 30s in good health. Sequenced material: memory CD4+ T cells sorted from blood. The subset is: CD45RA-negative fraction. CDR3 amino acids: CASRPGLAGGRSYNEQFF. The CDR3 region has the DNA TGTGCCAGCAGGCCAGGACTAGCGGGAGGCCGCTCCTACAATGAGCAGTTCTTC.